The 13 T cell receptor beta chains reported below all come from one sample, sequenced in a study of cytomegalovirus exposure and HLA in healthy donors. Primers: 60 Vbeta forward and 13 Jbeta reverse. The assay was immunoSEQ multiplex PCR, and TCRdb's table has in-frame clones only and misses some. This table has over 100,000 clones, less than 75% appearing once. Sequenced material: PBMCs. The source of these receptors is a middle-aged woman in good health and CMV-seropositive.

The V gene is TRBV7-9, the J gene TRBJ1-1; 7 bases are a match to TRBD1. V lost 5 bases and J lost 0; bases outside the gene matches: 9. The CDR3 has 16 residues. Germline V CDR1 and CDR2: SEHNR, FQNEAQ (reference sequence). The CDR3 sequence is CASSGHRGEMNTEAFF. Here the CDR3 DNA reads TGTGCCAGCAGCGGACACAGGGGCGAAATGAACACTGAAGCTTTCTTT.

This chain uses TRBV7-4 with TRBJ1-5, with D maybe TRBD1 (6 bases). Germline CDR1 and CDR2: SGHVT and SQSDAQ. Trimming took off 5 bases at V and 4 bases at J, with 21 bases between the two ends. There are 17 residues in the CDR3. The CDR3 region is CASSKEDKVRGNQPQHF. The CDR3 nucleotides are TGTGCCAGCAGCAAAGAGGACAAGGTTAGGGGGAATCAGCCCCAGCATTTT.

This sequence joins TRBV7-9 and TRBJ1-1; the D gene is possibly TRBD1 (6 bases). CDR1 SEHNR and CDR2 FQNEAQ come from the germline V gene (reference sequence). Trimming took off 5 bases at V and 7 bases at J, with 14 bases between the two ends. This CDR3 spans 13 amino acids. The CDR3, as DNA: TGTGCCAGCAGCCCTGACAGGCGAGATGAAGCTTTCTTT. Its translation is CASSPDRRDEAFF.

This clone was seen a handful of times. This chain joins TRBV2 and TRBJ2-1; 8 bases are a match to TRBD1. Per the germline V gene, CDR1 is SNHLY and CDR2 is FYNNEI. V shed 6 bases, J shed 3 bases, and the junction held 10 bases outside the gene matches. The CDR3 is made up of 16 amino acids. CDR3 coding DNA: TGTGCCAGCAGGCAAGGTGACAGGGGCCTCTACAATGAGCAGTTCTTC. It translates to CASRQGDRGLYNEQFF.

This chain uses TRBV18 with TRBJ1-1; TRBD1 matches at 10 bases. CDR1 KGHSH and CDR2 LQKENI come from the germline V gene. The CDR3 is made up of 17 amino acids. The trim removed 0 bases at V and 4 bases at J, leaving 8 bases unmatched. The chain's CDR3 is CASSPPLSRDRGTEAFF. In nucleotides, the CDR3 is TGTGCCAGCTCACCACCTCTAAGCCGGGACAGGGGCACTGAAGCTTTCTTT.

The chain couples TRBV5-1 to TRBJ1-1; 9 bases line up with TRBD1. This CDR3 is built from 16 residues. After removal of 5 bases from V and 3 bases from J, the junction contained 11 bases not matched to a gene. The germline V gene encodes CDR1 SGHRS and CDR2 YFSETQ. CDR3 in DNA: TGCGCCAGCAGTCTGCCTGGGACAGGGAGTTACACTGAAGCTTTCTTT. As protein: CASSLPGTGSYTEAFF.

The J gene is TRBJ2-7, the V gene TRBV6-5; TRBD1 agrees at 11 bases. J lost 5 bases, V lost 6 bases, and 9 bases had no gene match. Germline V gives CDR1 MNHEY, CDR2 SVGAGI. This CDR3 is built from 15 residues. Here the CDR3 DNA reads TGTGCCAGCAGGGAACGGGGACAGGGGGGAAACGAGCAGTACTTC. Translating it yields CASRERGQGGNEQYF.

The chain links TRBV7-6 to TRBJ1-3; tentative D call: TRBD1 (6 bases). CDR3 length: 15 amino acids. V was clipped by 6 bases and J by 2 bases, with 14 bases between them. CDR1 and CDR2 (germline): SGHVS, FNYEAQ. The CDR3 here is CASRGQTGPGNTIYF. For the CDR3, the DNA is TGTGCCAGCAGAGGACAGACAGGCCCTGGAAACACCATATATTTT.

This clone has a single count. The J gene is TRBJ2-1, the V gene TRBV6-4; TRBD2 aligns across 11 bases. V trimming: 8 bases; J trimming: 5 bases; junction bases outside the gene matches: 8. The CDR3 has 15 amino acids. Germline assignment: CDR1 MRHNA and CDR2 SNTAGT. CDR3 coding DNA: TGTGCCAGCTCCTTAGCGGGGGGGAGGAACAATGAGCAGTTCTTC. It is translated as CASSLAGGRNNEQFF.

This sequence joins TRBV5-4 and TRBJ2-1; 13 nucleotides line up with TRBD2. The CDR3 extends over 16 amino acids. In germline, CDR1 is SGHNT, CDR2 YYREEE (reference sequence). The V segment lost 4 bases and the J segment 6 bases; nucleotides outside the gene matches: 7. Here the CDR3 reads CASSPRGLAGSNEQFF. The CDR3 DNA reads TGTGCCAGCAGCCCTAGGGGACTAGCGGGGAGCAATGAGCAGTTCTTC.

In DNA form, the CDR3 reads TGTGCCAGCAGCTTGGCGGCGGACTCCATCAAGCCCCAGCATTTT. Residues: CASSLAADSIKPQHF. The chain couples TRBV5-5 to TRBJ1-5; D is ambiguous. V lost 0 bases to trimming and J lost 8 bases, with 15 bases between them. The CDR3 covers 15 residues. Germline CDR1 is SGHKS and CDR2 is YYEKEE (reference sequence). The entire variable domain, with the rest obtained from reference TRBV5-5 and TRBJ1-5, is as follows: DAGVTQSPTHLIKTRGQQVTLRCSPISGHKSVSWYQQVLGQGPQFIFQYYEKEERGRGNFPDRFSARQFPNYSSELNVNALLLGDSALYLCASSLAADSIKPQHFGDGTRLSIL.

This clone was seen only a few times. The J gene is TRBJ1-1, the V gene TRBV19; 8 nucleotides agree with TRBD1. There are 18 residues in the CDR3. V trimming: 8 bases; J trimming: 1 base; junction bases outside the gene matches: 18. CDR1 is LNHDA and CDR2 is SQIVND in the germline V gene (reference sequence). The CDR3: CASENPPRVGQGNTEAFF. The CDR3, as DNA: TGTGCCAGTGAGAACCCCCCCAGAGTCGGACAGGGGAACACTGAAGCTTTCTTT.

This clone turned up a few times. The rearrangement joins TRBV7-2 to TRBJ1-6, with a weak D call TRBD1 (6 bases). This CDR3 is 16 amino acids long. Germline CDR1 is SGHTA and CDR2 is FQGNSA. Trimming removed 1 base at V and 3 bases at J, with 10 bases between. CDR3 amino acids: CASSLGGTNYNSPLHF. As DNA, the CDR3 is TGTGCCAGCAGCTTAGGGGGGACAAACTATAATTCACCCCTCCACTTT.